The 30 T cell receptor beta chains listed next were all sequenced from one sample in a study of graft-versus-host responses after intestinal transplantation. Libraries were prepared by immunoSEQ multiplex PCR; TCRdb keeps only in-frame clonotypes and omits some of them. The repertoire holds about 83,000 clones, with 85% to 90% as singletons. These receptors have no identified antigens. The source material was unstimulated CD4+ T cells sorted from spleen or lymph node cells, sampled before intestinal transplant. The receptor source for this set is a human donor who received an intestinal transplant.

The chain is built from TRBV19 and TRBJ1-2; D uncertain. In germline, CDR1 is LNHDA, CDR2 SQIVND (reference sequence). The CDR3 is 12 residues long. V lost 1 base and J 2 bases, leaving 2 bases between the germline ends. Here the CDR3 DNA reads TGTGCCAGTAGTATAGCGAACTATGGCTACACCTTC. Translated: CASSIANYGYTF.

The rearrangement uses TRBV7-2 and TRBJ2-5; TRBD1 agrees at 8 bases. The CDR3 is 14 residues long. After removal of 5 bases from V and 1 base from J, the junction contained 3 bases not matched to a gene. Germline CDR1 is SGHTA and CDR2 is FQGNSA. The CDR3 DNA reads TGTGCCAGCAGCCCACAGGGGGTCCAAGAGACCCAGTACTTC. Translating gives CASSPQGVQETQYF.

V usage is TRBV7-6 and J usage is TRBJ2-7; tentatively, D is TRBD2 (5 bases). This CDR3 region has 15 residues. CDR1 SGHVS and CDR2 FNYEAQ come from the germline V gene. Trimming took 4 bases from V and 1 from J, leaving 14 bases between them. CDR3 protein: CASSSRDAGSYEQYF. In nucleotides, the CDR3 is TGTGCCAGCAGCTCCCGTGATGCGGGTTCCTACGAGCAGTACTTC.

The chain carries TRBV7-3 and TRBJ2-7, with no clear D. Trimming stripped 0 bases from V and 3 bases from J, with 6 bases between. The CDR3 contains 13 residues. The germline V gene encodes CDR1 SGHTA and CDR2 FQGTGA. This chain's CDR3 is CASSLTFGYEQYF. The CDR3, as DNA: TGTGCCAGCAGCTTAACGTTCGGCTACGAGCAGTACTTC.

This sequence joins TRBV28 and TRBJ2-4, with TRBD2 identical over 15 bases. V gave up 2 bases and J gave up 9 bases; unmatched junction bases: 5. The germline V gene has CDR1 MDHEN and CDR2 SYDVKM. This CDR3 region has 16 residues. CDR3 nucleotide sequence: TGTGCCAGCAGTTTAGGGACTAGCGGGGGGCTGGGCATTCAGTACTTC. Translated: CASSLGTSGGLGIQYF.

The chain recombines TRBV7-8 with TRBJ2-1; 8 nucleotides align to TRBD1. The CDR3 consists of 15 residues. V shed 5 bases, J shed 3 bases, and the junction held 6 bases outside the gene matches. Germline V gene lookup returns CDR1 SGHVS and CDR2 FQNEAQ. The CDR3 protein is CASSEDRGLYNEQFF. CDR3 coding DNA: TGTGCCAGCAGCGAAGACAGGGGTCTCTACAATGAGCAGTTCTTC.

The chain employs TRBV18 and TRBJ2-1; the D gene is possibly TRBD1 (6 bases). Germline V CDR1 and CDR2: KGHSH, LQKENI. This CDR3 comprises 16 residues. With 1 base removed from V and 3 bases from J, the gap between germline ends came to 13 bases. The CDR3 loop reads CASSPQGQRVYNEQFF. CDR3 DNA sequence: TGTGCCAGCTCACCACAAGGACAGAGGGTCTACAATGAGCAGTTCTTC.

The rearrangement joins TRBV29-1 to TRBJ1-1; the D is unclear. The CDR3 sequence is 11 residues long. Trimming left V 4 bases short and J 6 bases short, with 9 bases between. From germline, CDR1 is SQVTM and CDR2 ANQGSEA. The CDR3 protein is CSVAQKSEAFF. CDR3 DNA sequence: TGCAGCGTTGCCCAGAAGTCTGAAGCTTTCTTT.

The chain recombines TRBV5-1 with TRBJ2-7, with a weak D call TRBD2 (5 bases). The V end was cut by 4 bases, the J end by 6 bases, with 17 bases between. Germline V gene lookup returns CDR1 SGHRS and CDR2 YFSETQ. CDR3 length equals 14 residues. The CDR3 region has the DNA TGCGCCAGCAGCATGGGCCGCTCTAGCCTCGAGCAGTACTTC. Residues: CASSMGRSSLEQYF. The variable domain in full, completed from reference TRBV5-1 and TRBJ2-7, reads KAGVTQTPRYLIKTRGQQVTLSCSPISGHRSVSWYQQTPGQGLQFLFEYFSETQRNKGNFPGRFSGRQFSNSRSEMNVSTLELGDSALYLCASSMGRSSLEQYFGPGTRLTVT.

The rearrangement links TRBV19 to TRBJ2-5; TRBD1 is a possible D gene (6 bases). Between the trimmed V and J ends, which lost 6 bases and 5 bases, there was a span of 16 bases. Germline lookup yields CDR1 LNHDA and CDR2 SQIVND (reference sequence). The CDR3 spans 14 residues. The CDR3 DNA reads as TGTGCCAGTAGGCAGCAGGGGCGCGGGGAGACCCAGTACTTC. Protein product: CASRQQGRGETQYF.

The count of this clone is one. The V call is TRBV2, the J call TRBJ2-7, with 8 bases identical to TRBD1. The germline gives CDR1 SNHLY, CDR2 FYNNEI. This CDR3 contains 15 residues. Unmatched junction bases numbered 14, after V lost 7 bases and J lost 6 bases. CDR3 in DNA: TGTGCCAGCACTCCAGCCCGAGGACAGGGCTCCGAGCAGTACTTC. Residues: CASTPARGQGSEQYF.

This clone was seen more than once but under ten times. This chain links TRBV28 with TRBJ1-5; TRBD1 is a possible D gene (5 bases). Trimming stripped 10 bases from V and 3 bases from J, with 16 bases between. This CDR3 contains 14 residues. CDR1 and CDR2 (germline): MDHEN, SYDVKM. The CDR3 DNA follows: TGTGCCAACAGCGGGGGAGGGGACAATCAGCCCCAGCATTTT. Residues: CANSGGGDNQPQHF.

This chain uses TRBV5-4 with TRBJ2-2; TRBD1 matches 9 bases. In germline, CDR1 is SGHNT, CDR2 YYREEE (reference sequence). V dropped 4 bases and J dropped 6; count of bases not matched to a gene: 13. The CDR3 sequence is 17 residues long. CDR3 residues: CASSKDRGSIRSGELFF. The CDR3 region has the DNA TGTGCCAGCAGCAAGGACAGGGGATCGATTCGTTCCGGGGAGCTGTTTTTT.

This chain links TRBV28 with TRBJ2-3; D unclear. The V end was cut by 2 bases, the J end by 5 bases, with 5 bases between. The CDR3 extends over 12 amino acids. Germline assignment: CDR1 MDHEN and CDR2 SYDVKM. CDR3 amino acids: CASSLNGDTQYF. CDR3 nucleotide sequence: TGTGCCAGCAGTTTAAACGGAGATACGCAGTATTTT.

This chain joins TRBV9 and TRBJ1-1, with D possibly TRBD1 on 5 matching bases. The CDR3 runs to 17 residues. V was cut by 0 bases and J by 0 bases, with 15 bases left in between. Germline assignment: CDR1 SGDLS and CDR2 YYNGEE. In DNA form, the CDR3 reads TGTGCCAGCAGCGTAGACCCTCCGGGACTTATGAACACTGAAGCTTTCTTT. It codes for CASSVDPPGLMNTEAFF.

As for this clone: Sequence at one end of the junction differs from germline and may be a read error. The chain couples TRBV7-7 to TRBJ2-1, with D possibly being TRBD1 (6 bases). CDR1 and CDR2 (germline): SSHAT, FNYEAQ (reference sequence). The CDR3 loop spans 13 amino acids. CDR3: CASSLAGVDEQFF. The CDR3 coding sequence is TGTGCTAGCAGCTTGGCAGGGGTAGATGAGCAGTTCTTC.

The chain links TRBV7-9 to TRBJ2-3; D possibly corresponds to TRBD2 (7 bases). Trimming pared 5 bases from V and 4 bases from J, leaving 19 bases between. From germline, CDR1 is SEHNR and CDR2 FQNEAQ (reference sequence). The CDR3 sequence is 16 residues long. CDR3 nucleotide sequence: TGTGCCAGCAGCGCGCTTGGGGGCGGGGGCGCAGATACGCAGTATTTT. Amino acid sequence: CASSALGGGGADTQYF.

The V gene is TRBV11-2, the J gene TRBJ2-7; 9 nucleotides match TRBD2. Unmatched junction bases numbered 6, after V lost 3 bases and J lost 3 bases. Looked up from germline, CDR1 is SGHAT and CDR2 is FQNNGV. This CDR3 spans 15 amino acids. The CDR3 protein is CASSFGAGGNYEQYF. The DNA for the CDR3 is TGTGCCAGCAGCTTTGGGGCGGGGGGGAACTACGAGCAGTACTTC. The complete variable domain, with remaining parts taken from reference TRBV11-2 and TRBJ2-7, reads EAGVAQSPRYKIIEKRQSVAFWCNPISGHATLYWYQQILGQGPKLLIQFQNNGVVDDSQLPKDRFSAERLKGVDSTLKIQPAKLEDSAVYLCASSFGAGGNYEQYFGPGTRLTVT.

This chain links TRBV6-1 with TRBJ2-7; D gene ambiguous. The CDR3 spans 14 residues. The germline V and J ends were trimmed by 6 bases and 3 bases, with 15 bases remaining between them. CDR1 and CDR2 from the germline V gene are MNHNS and SASEGT. CDR3 sequence: CASSPTGLIYEQYF. In DNA form, the CDR3 reads TGTGCCAGCAGCCCGACCGGGTTGATCTACGAGCAGTACTTC.

This clone was detected only once. This chain links TRBV6-5 with TRBJ2-3; D is perhaps TRBD2 (5 bases). Between the trimmed V and J ends, which lost 5 bases and 8 bases, there was a span of 17 bases. This CDR3 has 14 residues. CDR1 MNHEY and CDR2 SVGAGI come from the germline V gene. CDR3 sequence (DNA): TGTGCCAGCAGTGATGGACTTGACGGTGGTACGCAGTATTTT. It translates to CASSDGLDGGTQYF.

The chain has TRBV29-1 and TRBJ1-1, with D perhaps TRBD1 (5 bases). The V gene lost 1 base and the J gene lost 7 bases, with 10 bases spanning the gap. Germline CDR1 SQVTM, CDR2 ANQGSEA. The CDR3 is made up of 12 amino acids. Here the CDR3 reads CSVEGWGLEAFF. Written as DNA, the CDR3 is TGCAGCGTTGAAGGATGGGGACTTGAAGCTTTCTTT.

V is TRBV7-3 and J is TRBJ2-7; maybe TRBD1 (5 bases). Germline V gene lookup returns CDR1 SGHTA and CDR2 FQGTGA. This CDR3 comprises 13 residues. V lost 2 bases, J lost 8 bases, and 13 bases lay in between. The DNA of the CDR3 is TGTGCCAGCAGCTTATACTCCGACAGTAAGCAGTACTTC. Translating gives CASSLYSDSKQYF. Looking up the rest from reference TRBV7-3 and TRBJ2-7 gives the full variable domain: GAGVSQTPSNKVTEKGKYVELRCDPISGHTALYWYRQSLGQGPEFLIYFQGTGAADDSGLPNDRFFAVRPEGSVSTLKIQRTERGDSAVYLCASSLYSDSKQYFGPGTRLTVT.

The genes are TRBV27 and TRBJ2-3; D perhaps matches TRBD1 (5 bases). V lost 6 bases, J lost 0 bases, and 10 bases lay in between. Germline values: CDR1 MNHEY, CDR2 SMNVEV (reference sequence). This CDR3 contains 14 residues. The CDR3 DNA reads as TGTGCCAGCAGACAGGAACCTAGCACAGATACGCAGTATTTT. It yields the protein CASRQEPSTDTQYF.

This clone has a single count. The J gene is TRBJ1-2, the V gene TRBV9, with a possible D match to TRBD1 (5 bases). V was pared by 0 bases and J by 5 bases, with 14 bases between. Germline loops: CDR1 SGDLS, CDR2 YYNGEE. The CDR3 has 15 amino acids. This CDR3 reads CASSVASAGRYGYTF. CDR3 nucleotide sequence: TGTGCCAGCAGCGTAGCGTCGGCAGGGCGGTATGGCTACACCTTC.

The V gene is TRBV10-3, the J gene TRBJ1-4; 12 bases agree with TRBD1. Looked up from germline, CDR1 is ENHRY and CDR2 is SYGVKD. The length of the CDR3 is 14 residues. J lost 8 bases, V lost 8 bases, and 6 bases had no gene match. CDR3 loop: CAIGDRGRGEKLFF. The DNA of the CDR3 is TGTGCCATCGGGGACAGGGGGCGAGGCGAAAAACTGTTTTTT.

V and J are TRBV5-4 and TRBJ2-2; 8 nucleotides align to TRBD1. V shed 2 bases, J shed 7 bases, and the junction held 7 bases outside the gene matches. Germline V gene lookup returns CDR1 SGHNT and CDR2 YYREEE (reference sequence). The CDR3 sequence is 15 residues long. DNA for the CDR3: TGTGCCAGCAGCTTTCCAGGGGGCGCCGGCGGGGAGCTGTTTTTT. Protein product: CASSFPGGAGGELFF.

This chain connects TRBV30 to TRBJ1-6, with a possible D match to TRBD1 (5 bases). CDR3 size: 12 residues. In germline, CDR1 is GTSNPN, CDR2 SVGIG (reference sequence). Between the trimmed V and J ends, which lost 5 bases and 6 bases, there was a span of 8 bases. The CDR3 nucleotides are TGTGCCTGGGCGGGGGTTAATTCACCCCTCCACTTT. The encoded protein is CAWAGVNSPLHF.

This chain connects TRBV10-2 to TRBJ2-1; 14 positions match TRBD2. Germline V gene sequence: CDR1 WSHSY, CDR2 SAAADI. This CDR3 has 14 residues. Unmatched junction bases numbered 5, after V lost 6 bases and J lost 10 bases. This CDR3 is CASRGLAGVGEQFF. DNA for the CDR3: TGCGCCAGCAGGGGACTAGCGGGAGTTGGCGAGCAGTTCTTC.

This chain joins TRBV2 and TRBJ1-2; D is undetermined. Germline values: CDR1 SNHLY, CDR2 FYNNEI. V lost 4 bases and J lost 6, with 12 bases in between. This CDR3 spans 13 amino acids. The CDR3 bases are TGTGCCAGCAGTGGGACTGGTCTAGATGGCTACACCTTC. The encoded protein is CASSGTGLDGYTF.

This clone was detected once. The V gene is TRBV28, the J gene TRBJ2-2; D uncertain. Trimming left V 5 bases short and J 4 bases short, with 14 bases between. Germline V CDR1 and CDR2: MDHEN, SYDVKM. The CDR3 is 15 residues long. In DNA form, the CDR3 reads TGTGCCAGCAGTGCCTCCGGGTCGACCACCGGGGAGCTGTTTTTT. Translation: CASSASGSTTGELFF.